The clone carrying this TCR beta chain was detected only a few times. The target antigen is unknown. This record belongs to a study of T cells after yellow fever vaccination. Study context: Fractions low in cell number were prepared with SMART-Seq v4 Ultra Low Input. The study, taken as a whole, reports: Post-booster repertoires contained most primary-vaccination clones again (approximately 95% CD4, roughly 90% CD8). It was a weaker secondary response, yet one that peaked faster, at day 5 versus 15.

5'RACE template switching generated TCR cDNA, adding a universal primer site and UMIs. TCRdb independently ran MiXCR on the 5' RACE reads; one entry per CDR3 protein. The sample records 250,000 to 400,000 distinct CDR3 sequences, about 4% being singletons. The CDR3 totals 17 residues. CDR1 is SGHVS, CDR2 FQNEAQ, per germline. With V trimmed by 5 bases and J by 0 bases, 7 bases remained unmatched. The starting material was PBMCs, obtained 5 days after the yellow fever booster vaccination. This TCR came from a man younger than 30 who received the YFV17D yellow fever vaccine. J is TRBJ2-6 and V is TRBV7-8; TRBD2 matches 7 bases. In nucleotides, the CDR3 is TGTGCCAGCAGCACGCTGGGGGGGATCTCTGGGGCCAACGTCCTGACTTTC. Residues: CASSTLGGISGANVLTF.